This TCR beta chain was sequenced in a study of T cell repertoires in cytomegalovirus infection. Regarding the study as a whole: Across the ex vivo response, the dominant clonotypes were HLA-C-restricted CMV-specific TCR beta clonotypes.

Notes on this clonotype: Its antigen remains unknown.

TCRdb re-analysed the reads in MiXCR, keeping a single row per CDR3 protein. The sample comprises about 700,000 distinct CDR3 sequences, around 32% of which are singletons, and over 15% rests with the top ten. The CDR3 contains 14 residues. Germline V CDR1 and CDR2: SGHVS, FNYEAQ. Trimming at V came to 5 bases and at J to 4 bases, leaving 6 bases not matched to a gene. The chain carries TRBV7-6 and TRBJ2-7; 9 positions match TRBD1. The receptor was derived from a human donor in good health (CMV status not recorded). Some clones in this sample may be carry-over from other donors' samples. Sequences were derived from cultured PBMCs, sampled from culture after CMV antigen stimulation. The CDR3 sequence is CASSPQGARYEQYF. For the CDR3, the DNA is TGTGCCAGCAGCCCACAGGGGGCTCGGTACGAGCAGTACTTC.